One sample yielded the 11 T cell receptor beta chains listed below, sequenced in a study of chemoradiotherapy in HPV16-positive cancers. Method: immunoSEQ multiplex PCR; TCRdb's copy keeps in-frame clones and lacks some. The table lists around 7,000 clones, roughly 82% of them singletons. The sample was tumor tissue, taken from a patient who underwent chemoradiotherapy. The receptors stem from a human donor with HPV-associated anogenital cancer.

This clone was detected once. This sequence joins TRBV27 and TRBJ1-6; D uncertain. V was shortened by 2 bases and J by 2 bases, with 10 bases between the two germline ends. Germline V CDR1 and CDR2: MNHEY, SMNVEV (reference sequence). The CDR3 is 16 amino acids. CDR3 coding DNA: TGTGCCAGCAGTTTAATGGGAGACCCCTATAATTCACCCCTCCACTTT. Amino acids: CASSLMGDPYNSPLHF.

This chain connects TRBV27 to TRBJ1-2, with unresolved D. CDR3 length: 14 amino acids. The germline V and J ends were trimmed by 2 bases and 2 bases, with 9 bases remaining between them. Germline CDR1 MNHEY, CDR2 SMNVEV (reference sequence). The CDR3 DNA is TGTGCCAGCAGTTTAAACGGGCTCAACTATGGCTACACCTTC. Residues: CASSLNGLNYGYTF.

The chain links TRBV10-3 to TRBJ2-1; D is undetermined. Per germline, CDR1 ENHRY and CDR2 SYGVKD. Trimming cost V 6 bases and J 5 bases, with 8 bases left between them. The CDR3 consists of 12 residues. This CDR3 reads CAIRPTDNEQFF. The CDR3 DNA is TGTGCCATCAGGCCGACCGACAATGAGCAGTTCTTC.

This chain uses TRBV18 with TRBJ2-7; 7 bases fit TRBD2. CDR3 length equals 14 residues. Germline V gene lookup returns CDR1 KGHSH and CDR2 LQKENI. Unmatched junction bases numbered 8, after V lost 6 bases and J lost 3 bases. DNA of the CDR3: TGTGCCAGCTCGGATGGGGGGGAGAACTACGAGCAGTACTTC. It is translated as CASSDGGENYEQYF.

The genes are TRBV11-2 and TRBJ2-7, with TRBD1 as a possible D gene (6 bases). In germline, CDR1 is SGHAT, CDR2 FQNNGV. V was clipped by 6 bases and J by 0 bases, with 15 bases between them. The CDR3 is 15 residues long. CDR3 bases: TGTGCCAGCAGGGAATGGACAGTTAGCTCCTACGAGCAGTACTTC. Its translation: CASREWTVSSYEQYF.

There are a few counts of this clone. The J gene is TRBJ1-2, the V gene TRBV7-9, with 7 bases matching TRBD1. Trimming removed 5 bases from V and 7 bases from J; junction bases left unmatched: 7. CDR1 SEHNR and CDR2 FQNEAQ come from the germline V gene (reference sequence). The CDR3 consists of 13 residues. The CDR3 spells CASSPGGKGGYTF. CDR3 in DNA: TGTGCCAGCAGCCCAGGGGGAAAGGGTGGCTACACCTTC.

J is TRBJ1-2 and V is TRBV6-6, with 9 bases fitting TRBD1. V lost 6 bases to trimming and J lost 8 bases; unmatched junction nucleotides: 10. The CDR3 is 14 residues long. Germline V gives CDR1 MNHNY, CDR2 SVGAGI (reference sequence). CDR3 amino acids: CASSNDRGMGGYTF. The CDR3 DNA reads as TGTGCCAGCAGCAACGACAGGGGGATGGGCGGCTACACCTTC.

The chain couples TRBV29-1 to TRBJ2-5; 11 bases are shared with TRBD1. V lost 7 bases to trimming and J lost 4 bases; unmatched junction nucleotides: 5. CDR3 length: 13 residues. CDR1 is SQVTM and CDR2 is ANQGSEA in the germline V gene. The CDR3 loop is CSARGTGGETQYF. The CDR3 coding sequence is TGCAGCGCTCGCGGGACAGGGGGAGAGACCCAGTACTTC. Variable domain in full (rest from reference TRBV29-1 and TRBJ2-5): SAVISQKPSRDICQRGTSLTIQCQVDSQVTMMFWYRQQPGQSLTLIATANQGSEATYESGFVIDKFPISRPNLTFSTLTVSNMSPEDSSIYLCSARGTGGETQYFGPGTRLLVL.

CDR3 sequence reads: CASSPGPNTEAFF. The DNA of the CDR3 is TGTGCCAGCAGTCCCGGGCCCAACACTGAAGCTTTCTTT. The J gene is TRBJ1-1, the V gene TRBV5-4; no firm D call. The CDR3 covers 13 residues. Germline V lookup: CDR1 SGHNT, CDR2 YYREEE (reference sequence). V was pared by 5 bases and J by 2 bases, with 10 bases between.

The chain is built from TRBV5-1 and TRBJ2-2; 7 bases are a match to TRBD2. Germline V gene data show CDR1 as SGHRS and CDR2 as YFSETQ. Unmatched junction bases numbered 9, after V lost 2 bases and J lost 5 bases. The CDR3 loop spans 16 amino acids. The CDR3 region is CASSFLKAGPTGELFF. In DNA form, the CDR3 reads TGCGCCAGCAGCTTCCTTAAAGCGGGGCCAACCGGGGAGCTGTTTTTT.

The V and J genes are TRBV5-4 and TRBJ2-6; 8 bases fit TRBD1. Looked up from germline, CDR1 is SGHNT and CDR2 is YYREEE (reference sequence). With 4 bases clipped from V and 4 bases from J, the junction kept 7 bases outside the gene matches. The CDR3 is 16 residues long. The CDR3 here is CASSAGQASGANVLTF. The CDR3 bases are TGTGCCAGCAGCGCGGGACAGGCCTCCGGGGCCAACGTCCTGACTTTC.